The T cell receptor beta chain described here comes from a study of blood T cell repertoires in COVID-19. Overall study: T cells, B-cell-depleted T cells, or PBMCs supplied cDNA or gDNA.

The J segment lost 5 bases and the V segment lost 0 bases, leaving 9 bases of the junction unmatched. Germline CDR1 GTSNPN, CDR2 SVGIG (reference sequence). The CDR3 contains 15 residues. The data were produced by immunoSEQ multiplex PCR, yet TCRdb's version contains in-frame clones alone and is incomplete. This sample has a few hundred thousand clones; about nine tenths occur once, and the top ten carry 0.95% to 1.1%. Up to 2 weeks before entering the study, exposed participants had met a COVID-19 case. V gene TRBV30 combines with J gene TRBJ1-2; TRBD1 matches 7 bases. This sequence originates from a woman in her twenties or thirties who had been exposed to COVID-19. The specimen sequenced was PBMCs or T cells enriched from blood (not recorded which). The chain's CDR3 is CAWSVAQGVGYGYTF. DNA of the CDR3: TGTGCCTGGAGTGTAGCCCAGGGGGTGGGGTATGGCTACACCTTC.